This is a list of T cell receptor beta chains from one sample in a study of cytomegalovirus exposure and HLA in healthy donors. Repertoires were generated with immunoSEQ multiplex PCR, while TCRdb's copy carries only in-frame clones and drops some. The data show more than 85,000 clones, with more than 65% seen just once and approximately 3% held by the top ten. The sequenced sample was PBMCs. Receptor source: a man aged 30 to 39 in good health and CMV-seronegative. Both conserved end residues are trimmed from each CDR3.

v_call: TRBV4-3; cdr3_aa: ASSQEGSGSAYEQY
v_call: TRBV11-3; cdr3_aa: ASSLAPTPYEQY
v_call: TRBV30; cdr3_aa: AWSHDRAYYGYT
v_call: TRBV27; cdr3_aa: ASSPYISAGAFAETQY
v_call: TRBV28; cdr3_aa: ASSQPGQRYEQY
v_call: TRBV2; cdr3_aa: ASRRASSYNEQF
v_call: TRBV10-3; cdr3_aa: AISPTTRNTEAF
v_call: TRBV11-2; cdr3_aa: ASSPDRYKNIQY
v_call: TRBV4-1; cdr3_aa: ASSQGLAHQETQY
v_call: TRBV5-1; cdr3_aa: ASSPDREGEKLF
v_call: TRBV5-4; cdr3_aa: ASSLGTSGHPRRETQY
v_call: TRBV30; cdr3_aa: AWSPMDRGSNQPQH
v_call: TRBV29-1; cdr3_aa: SVRGTSGSVPGELF
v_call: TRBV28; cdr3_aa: ASSPTVGTSGVHNEQF
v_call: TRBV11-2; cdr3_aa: ASSFRDRNTGELF
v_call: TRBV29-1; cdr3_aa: SVRDRSTDTQY
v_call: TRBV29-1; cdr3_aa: SSAGVHGYT
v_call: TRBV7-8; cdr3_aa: ASSLGLAGWDEQF
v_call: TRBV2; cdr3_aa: ASLRDSSQGELF
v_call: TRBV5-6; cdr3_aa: ASSLAQVQYGYT
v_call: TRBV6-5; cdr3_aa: ASSDWGDRYEQY
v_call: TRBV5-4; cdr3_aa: ASSPQAGVRDYGYT
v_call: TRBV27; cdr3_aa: ASSPKGSGRSTYEQY
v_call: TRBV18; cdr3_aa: ASSPDNRVGTQY
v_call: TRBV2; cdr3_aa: ASSELRQGQGAREQY
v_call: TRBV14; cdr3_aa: ASSRGLVQETQY
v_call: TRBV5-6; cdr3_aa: ASSLWDRFYEQY
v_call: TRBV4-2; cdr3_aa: ASSQDLATLRGNEQF
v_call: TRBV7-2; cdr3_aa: ASSLGEKETQY
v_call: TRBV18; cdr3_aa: ASSPRTNLGAEAF
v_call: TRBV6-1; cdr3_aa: ASSETGTVSIFNYGYT
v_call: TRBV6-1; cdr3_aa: ASSEVGGNSPLH
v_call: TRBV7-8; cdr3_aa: ASSLSSLTGFGLAQY
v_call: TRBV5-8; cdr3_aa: ASSVRLADTQY
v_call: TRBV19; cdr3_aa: ASSIPRTSGRIDTQY
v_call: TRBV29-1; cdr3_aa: SAPLAGPQETQY
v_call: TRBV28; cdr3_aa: ASSLQENTEAF
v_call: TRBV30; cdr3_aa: AWDSGTSVTRAKNIQY
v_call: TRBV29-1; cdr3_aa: SVVQRDYGYT
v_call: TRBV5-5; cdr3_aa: ASSLEGLAGGGNEQF
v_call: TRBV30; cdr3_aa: AWKWGRGVETQY
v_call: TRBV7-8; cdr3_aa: ASSLAHASLDSSYEQY
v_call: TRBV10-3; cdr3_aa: AISESSGQGIDQPQH
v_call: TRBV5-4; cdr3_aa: ASSLGPGGQETQY
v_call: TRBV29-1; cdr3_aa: SVGLAAWGETQY
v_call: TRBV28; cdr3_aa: ASSRRGGYYGYT
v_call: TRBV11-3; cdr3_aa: ASSLDSSPNEQF
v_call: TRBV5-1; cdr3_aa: ASSLDGSGMYEQY
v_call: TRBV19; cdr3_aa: ASSAGKKLF